The T cell receptor (beta chain) under discussion was sequenced for a study of T cell changes during pregnancy in multiple sclerosis. Germline values: CDR1 SEHNR, CDR2 FQNEAQ (reference sequence). With 4 bases removed from V and 6 bases from J, the gap between germline ends came to 9 bases. The CDR3 length is 12 residues. Sequencing used immunoSEQ multiplex PCR; TCRdb keeps in-frame clones, though not all of them. The repertoire consists of tens of thousands of clones, with more than 85% occurring once and the leading ten covering more than 2.5%. The rearrangement uses TRBV7-9 and TRBJ1-1, with D possibly matching TRBD1 (6 bases). The source was peripheral blood, collected in the first trimester of pregnancy. This clonotype was obtained from a female donor with multiple sclerosis, enrolled in a pregnancy study. The CDR3 region has the DNA TGTGCCAGCAGCTCCCGGACAGCTGAAGCTTTCTTT. Residues: CASSSRTAEAFF.